The 26 T cell receptor beta chains below all came from one sample that was sequenced in a study of cytomegalovirus exposure and HLA in healthy donors. The PCR employed 60 Vbeta primers together with 13 Jbeta primers. Only in-frame clones appear in the TCRdb table, and some are missing; sequencing was by immunoSEQ multiplex PCR. Here the sample spans over 75,000 clones, about four fifths being singletons. The material sequenced was PBMCs. These receptors were collected from a man aged 25 to 40 in good health and CMV-seropositive.

V and J are TRBV29-1 and TRBJ2-1; no clear D. Trimming shortened V by 7 bases and J by 0 bases, and 10 bases separated the two germline ends. Germline CDR1 SQVTM, CDR2 ANQGSEA. The CDR3 has 13 residues. As DNA, the CDR3 is TGCAGCGCCTCCTGGAGCTCCTACAATGAGCAGTTCTTC. This codes for CSASWSSYNEQFF.

This clone was seen a single time. This rearrangement joins TRBV5-1 to TRBJ1-3; TRBD1 matches at 7 bases. CDR3 size: 14 residues. Germline CDR1 SGHRS, CDR2 YFSETQ. J lost 2 bases, V lost 4 bases, and 3 bases had no gene match. The CDR3: CASSPGQTGNTIYF. CDR3 nucleotide sequence: TGCGCCAGCAGCCCGGGACAGACTGGAAACACCATATATTTT.

The genes are TRBV11-2 and TRBJ2-1, with TRBD2 matching over 7 bases. This CDR3 contains 16 residues. The V gene end was trimmed by 4 bases and the J gene end by 8 bases; junction bases not matched to a gene: 14. Germline values: CDR1 SGHAT, CDR2 FQNNGV. The CDR3 sequence: CASSSTTGGRGHEQFF. DNA for the CDR3: TGTGCCAGCAGCTCGACCACAGGCGGGAGAGGGCATGAGCAGTTCTTC.

V is TRBV30 and J is TRBJ1-5, with TRBD1 matching 8 bases. CDR1 is GTSNPN, CDR2 SVGIG, per germline (reference sequence). The CDR3 length is 16 residues. Trimming cost V 2 bases and J 6 bases; bases outside gene matches: 12. Here the CDR3 DNA reads TGTGCCTGGAGTCGTCCCGGGACAGGAATCCGTCAGCCCCAGCATTTT. Translation gives CAWSRPGTGIRQPQHF.

In regard to this clone: The same CDR3 also results from other DNA sequences found in this sample. The J gene is TRBJ2-7, the V gene TRBV5-6; 12 bases agree with TRBD2. From germline, CDR1 is SGHDT and CDR2 YYEEEE. This CDR3 spans 15 amino acids. V shed 4 bases, J shed 0 bases, and the junction held 2 bases outside the gene matches. The DNA for the CDR3 is TGTGCCAGCAGCCTGACTAGCGGGAGCTCCTACGAGCAGTACTTC. As protein: CASSLTSGSSYEQYF.

This sequence joins TRBV14 and TRBJ2-1; 10 bases are a match to TRBD1. The length of the CDR3 is 18 residues. Germline assignment: CDR1 SGHDN and CDR2 FVKESK. The ends lost 0 bases at V and 1 base at J; junction bases unmatched: 6. CDR3 sequence: CASSQDWGQGISYNEQFF. The CDR3 region has the DNA TGTGCCAGCAGCCAAGATTGGGGACAGGGGATTTCCTACAATGAGCAGTTCTTC. The full variable domain, in which reference TRBV14 and TRBJ2-1 provide the parts outside the CDR3, is EAGVTQFPSHSVIEKGQTVTLRCDPISGHDNLYWYRRVMGKEIKFLLHFVKESKQDESGMPNNRFLAERTGGTYSTLKVQPAELEDSGVYFCASSQDWGQGISYNEQFFGPGTRLTVL.

The count of this clone is one. This chain connects TRBV28 to TRBJ2-4, with 9 bases that match TRBD1. The CDR3 extends over 18 amino acids. From germline, CDR1 is MDHEN and CDR2 SYDVKM. The J segment lost 1 base and the V segment lost 3 bases, leaving 10 bases of the junction unmatched. The CDR3 loop is CASSFGSTGGTAKNIQYF. In nucleotides, the CDR3 is TGTGCCAGCAGTTTTGGGTCCACAGGGGGCACGGCCAAAAACATTCAGTACTTC.

This chain connects TRBV7-8 to TRBJ2-5; 10 bases match TRBD1. V lost 5 bases, J lost 5 bases, and 8 bases stayed unmatched. The CDR3 is 15 amino acids. Looked up from germline, CDR1 is SGHVS and CDR2 is FQNEAQ. CDR3: CASSPGQGRWETQYF. The CDR3 region has the DNA TGTGCCAGCAGCCCGGGACAGGGGCGGTGGGAGACCCAGTACTTC.

This clone occurred once. As DNA, the CDR3 is TGTGCCAGCAGCTATAGCGGGGGAGGAACCTACGAGCAGTACTTC. Translating gives CASSYSGGGTYEQYF. The rearrangement uses TRBV14 and TRBJ2-7; 9 nucleotides align to TRBD2. This CDR3 is built from 15 residues. Germline assignment: CDR1 SGHDN and CDR2 FVKESK. V was clipped by 5 bases and J by 2 bases; unmatched bases: 7.

The sample holds one count of this clone. The V call is TRBV6-1, the J call TRBJ2-1, with TRBD2 matching over 14 bases. The CDR3 is 21 residues long. From germline, CDR1 is MNHNS and CDR2 SASEGT. J was trimmed by 0 bases and V by 2 bases; bases with no gene match: 12. In DNA form, the CDR3 reads TGTGCCAGCAGTGAAAGAAGTCCGGGACTAGCGGGGGCTAGCTCCTACAATGAGCAGTTCTTC. Protein product: CASSERSPGLAGASSYNEQFF.

This clone has only a few counts. The chain couples TRBV6-6 to TRBJ2-2; 8 nucleotides match TRBD1. The CDR3 loop spans 16 amino acids. The germline CDR1 and CDR2 sequences are MNHNY and SVGAGI (reference sequence). V gave up 4 bases and J gave up 0 bases; unmatched junction bases: 4. CDR3 in amino acids: CASSFPTGANTGELFF. As DNA, the CDR3 is TGTGCCAGCAGTTTCCCGACAGGGGCGAACACCGGGGAGCTGTTTTTT.

This clone was seen once. The genes are TRBV9 and TRBJ2-1; TRBD1 agrees at 10 bases. Germline assignment: CDR1 SGDLS and CDR2 YYNGEE. This CDR3 has 19 residues. V was clipped by 3 bases and J by 2 bases; unmatched bases: 14. The CDR3 spells CASSGPGTGEGSAYNEQFF. CDR3 in DNA: TGTGCCAGCAGCGGGCCCGGGACAGGGGAAGGTTCGGCCTACAATGAGCAGTTCTTC. The full variable domain, its missing parts supplied by reference TRBV9 and TRBJ2-1, is DSGVTQTPKHLITATGQRVTLRCSPRSGDLSVYWYQQSLDQGLQFLIQYYNGEERAKGNILERFSAQQFPDLHSELNLSSLELGDSALYFCASSGPGTGEGSAYNEQFFGPGTRLTVL.

The J gene is TRBJ2-1, the V gene TRBV19; TRBD2 might be the D (6 bases). Germline CDR1 LNHDA, CDR2 SQIVND (reference sequence). The V gene lost 6 bases and the J gene lost 6 bases, with 12 bases spanning the gap. The CDR3 is 13 amino acids. CDR3 coding DNA: TGTGCCAGTAGCTACCTCGGGAGCAATGAGCAGTTCTTC. This translates into CASSYLGSNEQFF.

The chain employs TRBV7-9 and TRBJ1-1; a possible D gene is TRBD1 (5 bases). V lost 6 bases and J lost 8, with 16 bases in between. The CDR3 sequence is 13 residues long. Germline V gene sequence: CDR1 SEHNR, CDR2 FQNEAQ (reference sequence). The CDR3 DNA reads TGTGCCAGCAGTTCCGGGACGGGGGGAGAAGCTTTCTTT. Amino acids: CASSSGTGGEAFF.

The rearrangement uses TRBV19 and TRBJ1-2; TRBD1 might be the D (5 bases). CDR3 length equals 14 residues. Looked up from germline, CDR1 is LNHDA and CDR2 is SQIVND (reference sequence). The V end lost 7 bases, the J end lost 5 bases, and 17 bases lay between the germline ends. The CDR3 DNA follows: TGTGCCAGTACTCGACAGAGCGGAGGGTATGGCTACACCTTC. Translation: CASTRQSGGYGYTF.

The CDR3 DNA is TGTGCCAGCTCACAGACCGATCTAGCGAGTCTATCCGAGCAGTACTTC. Its translation is CASSQTDLASLSEQYF. The chain uses TRBV18 and TRBJ2-7, with TRBD2 as a possible D gene (6 bases). This CDR3 is 16 amino acids long. CDR1 and CDR2 from the germline V gene are KGHSH and LQKENI. The V and J ends lost 4 bases and 6 bases respectively, with 22 bases between them.

The chain has TRBV10-1 and TRBJ1-1; TRBD1 matches at 7 bases. This CDR3 contains 13 residues. The V gene end was trimmed by 5 bases and the J gene end by 2 bases; junction bases not matched to a gene: 2. In germline, CDR1 is WNHNN, CDR2 SYGVQD (reference sequence). The chain's CDR3 is CASSTGVNTEAFF. CDR3 sequence (DNA): TGCGCCAGCAGTACAGGGGTTAACACTGAAGCTTTCTTT.

This clone was observed a handful of times. CDR3 protein: CASSSRRGVSYEQYF. The CDR3 region has the DNA TGCGCCAGCAGCTCCCGGAGGGGAGTCTCCTACGAGCAGTACTTC. The rearrangement joins TRBV5-1 to TRBJ2-7, with D possibly being TRBD2 (6 bases). Germline V lookup: CDR1 SGHRS, CDR2 YFSETQ. There are 15 residues in the CDR3. V gave up 3 bases and J gave up 0 bases, with 13 bases separating them.

The gene calls are TRBV28 and TRBJ1-5, with D possibly being TRBD1 (5 bases). Between the trimmed V and J ends, which lost 1 base and 7 bases, there was a span of 20 bases. This CDR3 has 17 residues. Germline CDR1 reads MDHEN; CDR2 reads SYDVKM. DNA of the CDR3: TGTGCCAGCAGTTTATTCTTTAACCCCGGGACTCCACAGCCCCAGCATTTT. Translating it yields CASSLFFNPGTPQPQHF.

This sequence joins TRBV6-5 and TRBJ1-5; no reliable D call. Germline V lookup: CDR1 MNHEY, CDR2 SVGAGI. The CDR3 sequence is 14 residues long. Deletions cut 2 bases from V and 5 bases from J, with 10 bases between. Written as DNA, the CDR3 is TGTGCCAGCAGTTACGGTAGAGGAGATCAGCCCCAGCATTTT. Its protein product is CASSYGRGDQPQHF.

The chain combines TRBV2 with TRBJ2-1; TRBD2 agrees at 7 bases. The ends lost 6 bases at V and 8 bases at J; junction bases unmatched: 13. The CDR3 loop spans 15 amino acids. The V gene's germline CDR1 is SNHLY and CDR2 FYNNEI. CDR3 coding DNA: TGTGCCAGCAGCCCCTGGGGAGGGCCGAAACATGAGCAGTTCTTC. This encodes CASSPWGGPKHEQFF.

This clone was counted only a few times. CDR3 bases: TGTGCCAGCAGGGGGGGAGGGACTAGCGGGCTCGAGCAGTACTTC. Residues: CASRGGGTSGLEQYF. J is TRBJ2-7 and V is TRBV5-6; 12 positions agree with TRBD2. This CDR3 is 15 amino acids long. Trimming removed 5 bases from V and 6 bases from J; junction bases left unmatched: 9. CDR1 is SGHDT and CDR2 is YYEEEE in the germline V gene. The whole variable domain, remainder taken from reference TRBV5-6 and TRBJ2-7, is DAGVTQSPTHLIKTRGQQVTLRCSPKSGHDTVSWYQQALGQGPQFIFQYYEEEERQRGNFPDRFSGHQFPNYSSELNVNALLLGDSALYLCASRGGGTSGLEQYFGPGTRLTVT.

Note on this clone: At one boundary the junction diverges from the germline segment, which might be a read error. The same CDR3 can be traced to other DNA sequences in this sample. The chain combines TRBV18 with TRBJ2-6, with 8 bases fitting TRBD1. Germline V gives CDR1 KGHSH, CDR2 LQKENI. The CDR3 totals 16 residues. The CDR3: CASSPAQGAGANVLTF. CDR3 bases: TGTGCCAGCTCCCCCGCCCAGGGGGCTGGGGCCAACGTCCTGACCTTC.

The chain is built from TRBV2 and TRBJ2-1, with 12 bases that match TRBD2. The CDR3 runs to 17 residues. After removal of 4 bases from V and 5 bases from J, the junction contained 9 bases not matched to a gene. From germline, CDR1 is SNHLY and CDR2 FYNNEI. The CDR3 loop reads CASSALAGGQGNNEQFF. The CDR3 region has the DNA TGTGCCAGCAGTGCACTAGCGGGAGGACAAGGCAACAATGAGCAGTTCTTC. Full variable domain (rest looked up from reference TRBV2 and TRBJ2-1): EPEVTQTPSHQVTQMGQEVILRCVPISNHLYFYWYRQILGQKVEFLVSFYNNEISEKSEIFDDQFSVERPDGSNFTLKIRSTKLEDSAMYFCASSALAGGQGNNEQFFGPGTRLTVL.

This CDR3 reads CAISVPSGSGERTDTQYF. Here the CDR3 DNA reads TGTGCCATCAGTGTTCCCAGCGGGAGTGGAGAGAGGACAGATACGCAGTATTTT. The chain carries TRBV10-3 and TRBJ2-3; TRBD2 agrees at 8 bases. V shed 4 bases and J 3 bases; nucleotides not matched to a gene: 15. The CDR3 consists of 18 residues. Germline CDR1 and CDR2: ENHRY and SYGVKD.

The V call is TRBV5-1, the J call TRBJ2-1; 8 positions agree with TRBD1. Germline CDR1 reads SGHRS; CDR2 reads YFSETQ. J was trimmed by 6 bases and V by 1 base; bases with no gene match: 12. This CDR3 is built from 17 residues. CDR3 coding DNA: TGCGCCAGCAGCTTGAATCCGGGACAGGCGTGGGGCAATGAGCAGTTCTTC. This translates into CASSLNPGQAWGNEQFF. Full variable domain (remainder filled in from reference TRBV5-1 and TRBJ2-1): KAGVTQTPRYLIKTRGQQVTLSCSPISGHRSVSWYQQTPGQGLQFLFEYFSETQRNKGNFPGRFSGRQFSNSRSEMNVSTLELGDSALYLCASSLNPGQAWGNEQFFGPGTRLTVL.